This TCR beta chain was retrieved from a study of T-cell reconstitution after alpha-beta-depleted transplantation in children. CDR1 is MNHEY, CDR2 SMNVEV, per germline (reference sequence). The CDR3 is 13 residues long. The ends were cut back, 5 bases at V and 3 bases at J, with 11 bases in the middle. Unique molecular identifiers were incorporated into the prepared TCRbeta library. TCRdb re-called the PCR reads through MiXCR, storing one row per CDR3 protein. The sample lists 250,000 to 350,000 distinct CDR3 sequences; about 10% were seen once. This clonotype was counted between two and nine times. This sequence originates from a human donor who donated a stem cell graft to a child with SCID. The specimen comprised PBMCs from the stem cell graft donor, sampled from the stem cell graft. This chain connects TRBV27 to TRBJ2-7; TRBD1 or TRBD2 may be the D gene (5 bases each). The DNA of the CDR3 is TGTGCCAGCAGTGGGACGGGAATCTACGAGCAGTACTTC. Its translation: CASSGTGIYEQYF.